This is a list of T cell receptor beta chains from one sample in a study of Ad26.COV2.S vaccination and SARS-CoV-2 variants. The assay was immunoSEQ multiplex PCR, and TCRdb's table has in-frame clones only and misses some. The sample lists some 480,000 clones; roughly 87% were seen once. The sequenced sample was peripheral blood, obtained in a trial of Ad26.COV2.S vaccine versus placebo. The receptor source for this set is a person aged 18-60 years who received the Ad26.COV2.S COVID-19 vaccine or a placebo. Both conserved end residues are part of each CDR3. The order of the fields is V gene, clone size, J gene, D gene, CDR3 DNA, CDR3 protein. A D gene is named only where the DNA matches it firmly. Only some rows state a clone size, as once, few, many or a class for expanded clones.

TRBV12-2	-	TRBJ1-2	-	TGTGCAAGTCGCTTAGATCCGGACAGCATTTACTATGGCTACACCTTC	CASRLDPDSIYYGYTF
TRBV24-1	-	TRBJ2-2	TRBD1	TGTGCCACCTCGGGCGGGACAGGGGACACCGGGGAGCTGTTTTTT	CATSGGTGDTGELFF
TRBV4-3	-	TRBJ2-1	TRBD2	TGCGCCAGCAGCGAATCCGGGACTAACCACAATGAGCAGTTCTTC	CASSESGTNHNEQFF
TRBV18	-	TRBJ2-3	-	TGTGCCAGCTCACCCAGCGGGCTTTTCACAGATACGCAGTATTTT	CASSPSGLFTDTQYF
TRBV28	-	TRBJ1-1	-	TGTGCCAGCAGGCTTACAGCCGATGAAGCTTTCTTT	CASRLTADEAFF
TRBV15	-	TRBJ2-1	-	TGTGCCACCAGCAGAGATTCGGCAATCGGCAATGAGCAGTTCTTC	CATSRDSAIGNEQFF
TRBV30	-	TRBJ2-2	-	TGTGCCTGGAGTCTTACTAGCACCACCGGGGAGCTGTTTTTT	CAWSLTSTTGELFF
TRBV6-5	-	TRBJ1-1	TRBD1	TGTGCCAGCAGCGACGGACAGGGGTACACTGAAGCTTTCTTT	CASSDGQGYTEAFF
TRBV27	-	TRBJ2-7	TRBD1	TGTGCCAGCAGTCCCGACAGGGTCTCCTACGAGCAGTACTTC	CASSPDRVSYEQYF
TRBV6-5	-	TRBJ1-1	-	TGTGCCAGCATGCTGGGAGGGGTGGGGACTGAAGCTTTCTTT	CASMLGGVGTEAFF
TRBV7-9	-	TRBJ2-7	TRBD2	TGTGCCAGCAGCTTAATCGGGACTAGCGTGTTCGAGCAGTACTTC	CASSLIGTSVFEQYF
TRBV2	-	TRBJ2-3	-	TGTGCCAGCAGTGACCCAGGCGCAGATACGCAGTATTTT	CASSDPGADTQYF
TRBV7-2	-	TRBJ2-2	TRBD1	TGTGCCAGCAGCTTGGACAGGGTTGGCGGGGAGCTGTTTTTT	CASSLDRVGGELFF
TRBV4-1	once	TRBJ2-5	TRBD1	TGCGCCAGCAGCCAAGACGGACAGGGCCGAGAGACCCAGTACTTC	CASSQDGQGRETQYF
TRBV28	-	TRBJ2-3	-	TGTGCCAGCAGTTTATCCCCGGTCAGCACAGATACGCAGTATTTT	CASSLSPVSTDTQYF
TRBV25-1	-	TRBJ2-2	TRBD1	TGTGCCAGCAGTACAACCGGGACAGGCCGAATCGGGGAGCTGTTTTTT	CASSTTGTGRIGELFF
TRBV19	-	TRBJ2-2	TRBD1	TGTGCCACTACCTCCGGGACAGGTAACACCGGGGAGCTGTTTTTT	CATTSGTGNTGELFF
TRBV30	-	TRBJ2-1	TRBD2	TGTGCCTGGAGTGTAGGGACTAGCGGGAGTTATGAGCAGTTCTTC	CAWSVGTSGSYEQFF
TRBV5-4	-	TRBJ2-1	TRBD2	TGTGCCAGCAGCTTCCTAGCGGGAGGCCCTAATACTTACAATGAGCAGTTCTTC	CASSFLAGGPNTYNEQFF
TRBV30	-	TRBJ1-4	-	TGTGCCTTGAGCAACCTTAATGAAAAACTGTTTTTT	CALSNLNEKLFF
TRBV19	-	TRBJ2-7	-	TGTGCCAGTAGTATCTCCCAGAGCTCCTACGAGCAGTACTTC	CASSISQSSYEQYF
TRBV19	-	TRBJ2-1	-	TGTGCCAGTAGTACCCCGGGACCGCCCTACAATGAGCAGTTCTTC	CASSTPGPPYNEQFF
TRBV7-2	once	TRBJ1-3	-	TGTGCCAGCAGCTTACAGGGGAGCTCTGGAAACACCATATATTTT	CASSLQGSSGNTIYF
TRBV15	-	TRBJ1-1	-	TGTGCCACCAGCAGAGAGTTGTTGGAAAACACTGAAGCTTTCTTT	CATSRELLENTEAFF
TRBV25-1	-	TRBJ2-7	TRBD1	TGTGCCAGCACCCGACAGGGGTCGAGCGAGCAGTACTTC	CASTRQGSSEQYF
TRBV7-3	-	TRBJ2-1	TRBD2	TGTGCCAGCAGCGATATAGCGGGAGGTGAGCAGTTCTTC	CASSDIAGGEQFF
TRBV4-3	-	TRBJ2-3	TRBD1	TGCGCCAGCAGCCAAGAGATAGGTACCGGGACAGGGAAGACAGATACGCAGTATTTT	CASSQEIGTGTGKTDTQYF
TRBV6-6	-	TRBJ2-7	-	TGTGCCAGCAGTCTAGGGCCCCGGGCCACAGAGGCCTACGAGCAGTACTTC	CASSLGPRATEAYEQYF
TRBV18	-	TRBJ1-1	-	TGTGCCAGCTCTAGACAGCCAAACACTGAAGCTTTCTTT	CASSRQPNTEAFF
TRBV28	-	TRBJ2-7	TRBD1	TGTGCCAGCACCGAACAGGGGCCCCCCTACGAGCAGTACTTC	CASTEQGPPYEQYF
TRBV2	-	TRBJ2-7	-	TGTGCCAGCAGACCCAACCAGGGAGGCGAGCAGTACTTC	CASRPNQGGEQYF
TRBV9	-	TRBJ2-7	TRBD1	TGTGCCAGCAGCGTCGGGACAGTCTCCTACGAGCAGTACTTC	CASSVGTVSYEQYF
TRBV14	-	TRBJ2-3	-	TGTGCCAGCAGCCATGCCCGGGGGACCCGCACAGATACGCAGTATTTT	CASSHARGTRTDTQYF
TRBV21-1	once	TRBJ2-3	-	TGTGCCAGCAGCAAAGTTGGAGGAGGAGATACGCAGTATTTT	CASSKVGGGDTQYF
TRBV2	-	TRBJ2-1	TRBD2	TGTGCCAGCAGCAACCGGGAGGGCCAATACAATGAGCAGTTCTTC	CASSNREGQYNEQFF
TRBV7-8	-	TRBJ2-5	TRBD2	TGTGCCAGCAGCTTAAGCCCCCGACTAGCGCGGGAGACCCAGTACTTC	CASSLSPRLARETQYF
TRBV15	-	TRBJ2-5	TRBD1	TGTGCCACCAGCTTTACTACAGGGGGAGAAGAGACCCAGTACTTC	CATSFTTGGEETQYF
TRBV5-4	-	TRBJ2-4	TRBD2	TGTGCCAGCAGCGCCGGACTAGCGGGAGTCGGCGGCAAAAACATTCAGTACTTC	CASSAGLAGVGGKNIQYF
TRBV6-5	-	TRBJ2-1	-	TGTGCCAGCACCCAGGGGACCCGCAGCGGTGAGCAGTTCTTC	CASTQGTRSGEQFF
TRBV27	-	TRBJ1-6	-	TGTGCCAGCAGTCTTGAGGGGTTTGCCGATTCACCCCTCCACTTT	CASSLEGFADSPLHF
TRBV10-3	-	TRBJ2-1	-	TGTGCCATCAGCCGCCCCCTCAGTAGGGATGAGCAGTTCTTC	CAISRPLSRDEQFF
TRBV12-3/TRBV12-4	-	TRBJ1-5	-	TGTGCCAGCAGTCATAGCAATCAGCCCCAGCATTTT	CASSHSNQPQHF
TRBV15	-	TRBJ2-1	-	TGTGCCACCAGCAGTGTCGTCCTCGGGGACAATGAGCAGTTCTTC	CATSSVVLGDNEQFF
TRBV5-1	few	TRBJ1-6	-	TGCGCCAGCAGCTTCTCAATCCAGGGACAAGGGTCACCCCTCCACTTT	CASSFSIQGQGSPLHF
TRBV12-1	-	TRBJ2-7	-	TGTGCCAGCAGACTAAACAAGAGGAGGGGATACTACGAGCAGTACTTC	CASRLNKRRGYYEQYF
TRBV12-3/TRBV12-4	-	TRBJ1-4	-	TGTGCCAGCAGTCTAGTTAATGAAAAACTGTTTTTT	CASSLVNEKLFF
TRBV30	-	TRBJ1-2	-	TGTGCCTGGAGTTTCGGGAAAAACTATGGCTACACCTTC	CAWSFGKNYGYTF
TRBV28	-	TRBJ1-6	-	TGTGCCAGCGGCTCGGGGTGGAGCTCCTATAATTCACCCCTCCACTTT	CASGSGWSSYNSPLHF
TRBV11-2	-	TRBJ2-7	TRBD1	TGTGCCAGCAGCGAGGGGGCAGGGGGCGGTTACGAGCAGTACTTC	CASSEGAGGGYEQYF
TRBV2	-	TRBJ1-1	-	TGTGCCAGCAGTGAATGGGGGGGGACTGAAGCTTTCTTT	CASSEWGGTEAFF
TRBV7-9	-	TRBJ1-4	TRBD1	TGTGCCAGCAGCTTATATCTAGGGGGCGGTCATAATGAAAAACTGTTTTTT	CASSLYLGGGHNEKLFF
TRBV6-5	few	TRBJ2-2	-	TGTGCCAGCAGCGTCAGGGCCGGGGAGCTGTTTTTT	CASSVRAGELFF